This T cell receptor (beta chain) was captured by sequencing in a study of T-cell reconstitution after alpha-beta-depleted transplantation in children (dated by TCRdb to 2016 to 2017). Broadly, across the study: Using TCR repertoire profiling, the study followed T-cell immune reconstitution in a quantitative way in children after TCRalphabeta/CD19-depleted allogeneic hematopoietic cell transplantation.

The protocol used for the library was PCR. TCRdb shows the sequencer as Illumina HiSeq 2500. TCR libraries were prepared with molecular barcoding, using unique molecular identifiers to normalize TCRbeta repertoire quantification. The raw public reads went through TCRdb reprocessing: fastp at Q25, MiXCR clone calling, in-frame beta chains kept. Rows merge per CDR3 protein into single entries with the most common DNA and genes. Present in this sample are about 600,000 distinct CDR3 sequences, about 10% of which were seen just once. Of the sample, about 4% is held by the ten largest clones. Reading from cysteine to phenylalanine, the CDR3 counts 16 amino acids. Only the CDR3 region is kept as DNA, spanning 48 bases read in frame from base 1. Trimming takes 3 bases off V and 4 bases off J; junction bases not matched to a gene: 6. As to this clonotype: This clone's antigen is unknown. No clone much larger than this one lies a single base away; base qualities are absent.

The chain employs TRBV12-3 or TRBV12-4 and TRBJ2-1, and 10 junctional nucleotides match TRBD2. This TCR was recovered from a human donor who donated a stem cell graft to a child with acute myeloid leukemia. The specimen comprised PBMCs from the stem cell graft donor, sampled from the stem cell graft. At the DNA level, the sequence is TGTGCCAGCAGTTTTAGGGGGACTAGCGATTACAATGAGCAGTTCTTC. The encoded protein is CASSFRGTSDYNEQFF.